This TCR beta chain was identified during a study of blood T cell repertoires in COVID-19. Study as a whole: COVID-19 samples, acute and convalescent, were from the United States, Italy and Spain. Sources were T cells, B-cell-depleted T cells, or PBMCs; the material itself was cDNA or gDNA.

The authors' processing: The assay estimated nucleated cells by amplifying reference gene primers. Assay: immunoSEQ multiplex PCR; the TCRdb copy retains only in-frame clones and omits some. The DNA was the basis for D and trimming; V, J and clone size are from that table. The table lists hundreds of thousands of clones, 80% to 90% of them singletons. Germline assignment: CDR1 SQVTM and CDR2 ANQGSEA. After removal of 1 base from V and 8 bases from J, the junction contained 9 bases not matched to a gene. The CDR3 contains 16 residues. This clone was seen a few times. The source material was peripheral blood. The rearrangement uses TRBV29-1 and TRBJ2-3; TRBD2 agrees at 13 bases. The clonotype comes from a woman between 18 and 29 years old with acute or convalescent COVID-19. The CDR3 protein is CSVEGIGTSGVGTQYF. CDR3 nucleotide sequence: TGCAGCGTTGAAGGGATTGGGACTAGCGGGGTAGGTACGCAGTATTTT.